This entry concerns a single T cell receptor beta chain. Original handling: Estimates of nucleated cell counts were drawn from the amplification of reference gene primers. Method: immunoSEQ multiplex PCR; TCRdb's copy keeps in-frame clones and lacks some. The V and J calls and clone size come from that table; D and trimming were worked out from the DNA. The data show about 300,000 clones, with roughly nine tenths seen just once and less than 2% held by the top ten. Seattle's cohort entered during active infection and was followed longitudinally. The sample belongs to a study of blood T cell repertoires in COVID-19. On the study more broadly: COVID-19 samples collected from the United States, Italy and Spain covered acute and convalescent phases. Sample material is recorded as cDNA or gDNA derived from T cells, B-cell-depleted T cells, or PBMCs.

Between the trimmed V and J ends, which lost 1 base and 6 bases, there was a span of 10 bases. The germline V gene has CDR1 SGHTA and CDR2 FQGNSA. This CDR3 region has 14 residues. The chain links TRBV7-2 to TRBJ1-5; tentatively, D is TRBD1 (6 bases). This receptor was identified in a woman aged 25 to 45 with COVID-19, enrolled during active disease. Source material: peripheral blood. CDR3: CASSLGGLSQPQHF. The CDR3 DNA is TGTGCCAGCAGCTTAGGGGGGCTAAGTCAGCCCCAGCATTTT.